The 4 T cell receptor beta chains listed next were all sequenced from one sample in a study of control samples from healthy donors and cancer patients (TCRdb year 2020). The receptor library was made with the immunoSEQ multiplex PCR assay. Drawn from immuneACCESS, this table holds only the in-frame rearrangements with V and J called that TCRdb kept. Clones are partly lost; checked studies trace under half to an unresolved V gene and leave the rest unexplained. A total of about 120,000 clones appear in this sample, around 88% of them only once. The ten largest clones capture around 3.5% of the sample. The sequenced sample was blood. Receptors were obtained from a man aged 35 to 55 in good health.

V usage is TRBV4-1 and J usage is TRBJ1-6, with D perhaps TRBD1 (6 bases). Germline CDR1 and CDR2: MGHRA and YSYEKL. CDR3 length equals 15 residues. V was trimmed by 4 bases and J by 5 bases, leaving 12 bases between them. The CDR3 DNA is TGCGCCAGCAGCCTCCGGGACAAGGATAATTCACCCCTCCACTTT. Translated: CASSLRDKDNSPLHF.

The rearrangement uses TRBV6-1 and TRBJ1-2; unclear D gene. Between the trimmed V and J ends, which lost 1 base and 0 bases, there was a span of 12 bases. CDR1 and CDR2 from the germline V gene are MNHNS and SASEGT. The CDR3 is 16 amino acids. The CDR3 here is CASSEVVQPTNYGYTF. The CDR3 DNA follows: TGTGCCAGCAGTGAAGTCGTTCAACCGACTAACTATGGCTACACCTTC.

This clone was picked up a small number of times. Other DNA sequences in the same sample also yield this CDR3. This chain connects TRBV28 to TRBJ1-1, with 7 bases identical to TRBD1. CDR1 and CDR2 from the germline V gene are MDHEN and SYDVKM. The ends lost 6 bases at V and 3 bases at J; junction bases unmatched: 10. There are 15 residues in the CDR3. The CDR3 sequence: CASSPTTGFDTEAFF. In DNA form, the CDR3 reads TGTGCCAGCAGCCCCACGACAGGGTTTGACACTGAAGCTTTCTTT.

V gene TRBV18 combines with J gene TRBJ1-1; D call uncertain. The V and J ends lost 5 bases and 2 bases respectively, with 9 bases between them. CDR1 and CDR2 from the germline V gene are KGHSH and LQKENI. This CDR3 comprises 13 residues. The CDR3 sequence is CASSFSANTEAFF. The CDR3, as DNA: TGTGCCAGCTCATTTTCAGCCAACACTGAAGCTTTCTTT.